A single TCR beta chain is shown here with its context. What it binds is unknown. The sample belongs to a study of T cells after yellow fever vaccination. Per the germline V gene, CDR1 is MNHNS and CDR2 is SASEGT. The CDR3 length is 14 residues. V gave up 7 bases and J gave up 9 bases; unmatched junction bases: 12. TCRdb ran MiXCR on the 5' RACE reads and lists one entry per CDR3 protein. The sample gives 620,000 or so distinct CDR3 sequences, less than 20% of which show up once; approximately 15% is in the top ten. Regarding the study as a whole: When the response was secondary, it was weaker but reached its peak faster, day 5 versus 15. Bulk-population clonotypes that are abundant could appear as contaminants in FACS-sorted repertoires. After the booster, about 95% of CD4 and just over 85% of CD8 primary-response clones were re-detected. Clonotypes appearing in both CD4 and CD8 compartments existed, and their share was small.

This specimen consisted of PBMCs, obtained 5 days after the first yellow fever vaccination. This sequence was found in a man younger than 30 who received the YFV17D yellow fever vaccine. The J gene is TRBJ2-1, the V gene TRBV6-1, with 7 bases matching TRBD1. CDR3 protein: CASTLAQGVVEQFF. The CDR3 DNA is TGTGCCAGCACCCTTGCGCAGGGGGTTGTTGAGCAGTTCTTC.